The sequence of this TCR beta chain was determined in a study of T-cell reconstitution after alpha-beta-depleted transplantation in children. Broader study findings: Surviving recipient cells, namely T cells and thymic progenitors, were the source of high day-60 TCRbeta diversity in some patients.

This clonotype was detected only a few times. The antigen is undetermined. TCRbeta library construction was performed incorporating unique molecular identifiers. TCRdb called the PCR reads again in MiXCR, with one record for every CDR3 protein. The sample lists around 300,000 distinct CDR3 sequences; approximately 23% were seen once. Looked up from germline, CDR1 is ENHRY and CDR2 is SYGVKD. The CDR3 covers 12 residues. V was cut by 6 bases and J by 9 bases, with 12 bases left in between. J is TRBJ2-1 and V is TRBV10-3; tentatively, D is TRBD1 (6 bases). The TCR originated in a male patient aged 5 to 17 who had a stem cell transplant for acute lymphoblastic leukemia, so the T cells may come from the graft donor. The sequencing used PBMCs, mostly from graft donor cells, collected 180 days after TCRalphabeta/CD19-depleted stem cell transplant. DNA for the CDR3: TGTGCCATCAGCCACAGGGAATTTGAGCAGTTCTTC. Its protein product is CAISHREFEQFF.